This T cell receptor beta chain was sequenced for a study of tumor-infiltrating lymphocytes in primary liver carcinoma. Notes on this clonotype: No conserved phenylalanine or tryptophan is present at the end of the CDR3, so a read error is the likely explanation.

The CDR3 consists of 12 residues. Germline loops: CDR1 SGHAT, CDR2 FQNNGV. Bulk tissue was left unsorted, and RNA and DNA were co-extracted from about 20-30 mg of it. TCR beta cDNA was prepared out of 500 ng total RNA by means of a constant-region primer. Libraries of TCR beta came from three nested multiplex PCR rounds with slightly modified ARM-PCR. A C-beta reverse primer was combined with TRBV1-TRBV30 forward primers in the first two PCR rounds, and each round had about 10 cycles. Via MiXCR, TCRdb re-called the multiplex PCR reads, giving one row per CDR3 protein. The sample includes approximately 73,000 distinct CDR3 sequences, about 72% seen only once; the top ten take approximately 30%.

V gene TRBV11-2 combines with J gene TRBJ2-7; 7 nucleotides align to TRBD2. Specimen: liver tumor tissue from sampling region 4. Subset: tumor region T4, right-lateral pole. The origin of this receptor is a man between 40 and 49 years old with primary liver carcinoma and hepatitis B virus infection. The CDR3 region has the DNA TGTGCCACCAGCCCGGGGGGCTACGAGCAGTACTCA. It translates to CATSPGGYEQYS.